These 30 T cell receptor beta chains share one sample of origin, sequenced in a study of control samples from healthy donors and cancer patients. Method: immunoSEQ multiplex PCR; TCRdb's copy keeps in-frame clones and lacks some. This table holds 63,000 or so clones, 84% found once. The sample consisted of blood. These receptors originate from a man in his forties or fifties in good health.

This chain links TRBV7-3 with TRBJ1-2; TRBD1 matches at 8 bases. Germline V gene data show CDR1 as SGHTA and CDR2 as FQGTGA. V lost 3 bases to trimming and J lost 8 bases; unmatched junction nucleotides: 8. The CDR3 spans 14 residues. Here the CDR3 reads CASSLGGQGAGYTF. The DNA for the CDR3 is TGTGCCAGCAGCTTGGGTGGACAGGGAGCAGGCTACACCTTC.

The chain joins TRBV7-2 to TRBJ1-2, with 7 bases lining up with TRBD1. This CDR3 has 15 residues. The V gene end was trimmed by 7 bases and the J gene end by 7 bases; junction bases not matched to a gene: 15. The V gene's germline CDR1 is SGHTA and CDR2 FQGNSA. CDR3 loop: CASTQGSGTVFGYTF. The CDR3 nucleotides are TGTGCCAGCACCCAGGGATCCGGGACAGTTTTTGGCTACACCTTC.

Turning to this clone: Other DNA sequences from this sample encode an identical CDR3 as well. The V and J genes are TRBV24-1 and TRBJ1-2; 8 nucleotides match TRBD1. The trim removed 3 bases at V and 2 bases at J, leaving 4 bases unmatched. The CDR3 has 15 amino acids. Germline V gene data show CDR1 as KGHDR and CDR2 as SFDVKD. The CDR3: CATSDPGQGNYGYTF. CDR3 sequence (DNA): TGTGCCACCAGTGATCCTGGACAGGGAAACTATGGCTACACCTTC.

A single count supports this clone. The rearrangement joins TRBV24-1 to TRBJ1-2; possibly TRBD1 for D (5 bases). This CDR3 contains 14 residues. Germline V gene data show CDR1 as KGHDR and CDR2 as SFDVKD. V was clipped by 3 bases and J by 8 bases, with 15 bases between them. This CDR3 reads CATSDPPGRRGYTF. The CDR3 nucleotides read TGTGCCACCAGTGATCCCCCAGGGAGACGGGGCTACACCTTC.

The gene calls are TRBV28 and TRBJ2-5, with D possibly matching TRBD1 (6 bases). V gave up 6 bases and J gave up 7 bases, with 15 bases separating them. Looked up from germline, CDR1 is MDHEN and CDR2 is SYDVKM. CDR3 length: 13 residues. The CDR3 loop reads CASRHPGDGTQYF. In nucleotides, the CDR3 is TGTGCCAGCAGACACCCAGGGGATGGGACCCAGTACTTC.

This clone occurred once. This rearrangement joins TRBV7-8 to TRBJ2-2; 13 bases agree with TRBD2. Per germline, CDR1 SGHVS and CDR2 FQNEAQ. The CDR3 is 18 amino acids. The V gene end was trimmed by 5 bases and the J gene end by 5 bases; junction bases not matched to a gene: 11. CDR3 in amino acids: CASSLPGTSGKMTGELFF. The CDR3 nucleotides are TGTGCCAGCAGCCTGCCCGGGACTAGCGGGAAGATGACCGGGGAGCTGTTTTTT.

The chain recombines TRBV19 with TRBJ2-6; D might be TRBD1 (6 bases). The germline gives CDR1 LNHDA, CDR2 SQIVND (reference sequence). The CDR3 is 15 residues long. The V and J ends lost 7 bases and 1 base respectively, with 11 bases between them. The CDR3 nucleotides are TGTGCCAGTAAGATCACAGGGTCTGGGGCCAACGTCCTGACTTTC. This gives the protein CASKITGSGANVLTF. The entire variable domain, with the rest obtained from reference TRBV19 and TRBJ2-6, is as follows: DGGITQSPKYLFRKEGQNVTLSCEQNLNHDAMYWYRQDPGQGLRLIYYSQIVNDFQKGDIAEGYSVSREKKESFPLTVTSAQKNPTAFYLCASKITGSGANVLTFGAGSRLTVL.

This chain connects TRBV5-4 to TRBJ2-7; D is unresolved. This CDR3 is built from 12 residues. Trimming stripped 1 base from V and 6 bases from J, with 8 bases between. Looked up from germline, CDR1 is SGHNT and CDR2 is YYREEE (reference sequence). The CDR3 is CASSLFRTEQYF. The CDR3 DNA sequence: TGTGCCAGCAGCTTGTTCCGGACCGAGCAGTACTTC. Full variable domain (outside the CDR3, taken from reference TRBV5-4 and TRBJ2-7): ETGVTQSPTHLIKTRGQQVTLRCSSQSGHNTVSWYQQALGQGPQFIFQYYREEENGRGNFPPRFSGLQFPNYSSELNVNALELDDSALYLCASSLFRTEQYFGPGTRLTVT.

Only one count was recorded for this clone. The J gene is TRBJ2-1, the V gene TRBV6-2 or TRBV6-3; D not resolved. Germline V gene data show CDR1 as MNHEY and CDR2 as SVGEGT. The V gene lost 2 bases and the J gene lost 9 bases, with 14 bases spanning the gap. There are 14 residues in the CDR3. CDR3 nucleotide sequence: TGTGCCAGCAGTTACCCACCTTCCGGGTCTGAGCAGTTCTTC. It specifies CASSYPPSGSEQFF.

The rearrangement joins TRBV7-2 to TRBJ2-7; D unclear. This CDR3 has 16 amino acids. Germline loops: CDR1 SGHTA, CDR2 FQGNSA. Trimming took off 1 base at V and 0 bases at J, with 13 bases between the two ends. CDR3 loop: CASSLGLTASSYEQYF. The CDR3 DNA follows: TGTGCCAGCAGCTTAGGGCTCACAGCGAGCTCCTACGAGCAGTACTTC.

The CDR3 region is CATSGGQGIGGNTIYF. The CDR3, as DNA: TGTGCCACCAGTGGAGGACAGGGTATCGGTGGAAACACCATATATTTT. The chain is built from TRBV24-1 and TRBJ1-3, with 8 bases lining up with TRBD1. The CDR3 loop spans 16 amino acids. With 5 bases clipped from V and 3 bases from J, the junction kept 8 bases outside the gene matches. CDR1 and CDR2 from the germline V gene are KGHDR and SFDVKD.

This clone was observed a few times. The chain uses TRBV5-6 and TRBJ2-2; D possibly corresponds to TRBD1 (5 bases). V was cut by 1 base and J by 3 bases, with 10 bases left in between. CDR1 SGHDT and CDR2 YYEEEE come from the germline V gene. The CDR3 length is 15 residues. The CDR3, as DNA: TGTGCCAGCAGCTTGTCCGACAGCTACACCGGGGAGCTGTTTTTT. Residues: CASSLSDSYTGELFF.

In DNA form, the CDR3 reads TGTGCCAGCAGCGCGACCCCTCAAGAGACCCAGTACTTC. As protein: CASSATPQETQYF. The V and J genes are TRBV9 and TRBJ2-5; D unresolved. Trimming stripped 3 bases from V and 2 bases from J, with 8 bases between. In germline, CDR1 is SGDLS, CDR2 YYNGEE. The CDR3 length is 13 residues.

The J gene is TRBJ1-1, the V gene TRBV5-1, with 8 bases that match TRBD1. After removal of 3 bases from V and 6 bases from J, the junction contained 4 bases not matched to a gene. Germline assignment: CDR1 SGHRS and CDR2 YFSETQ. CDR3 size: 13 residues. The chain's CDR3 is CASSSRTGSEAFF. In nucleotides, the CDR3 is TGCGCCAGCAGCTCTAGGACAGGGTCTGAAGCTTTCTTT.

The chain couples TRBV11-2 to TRBJ2-4, with D perhaps TRBD2 (7 bases). Germline CDR1 SGHAT, CDR2 FQNNGV. The CDR3 has 17 residues. V was pared by 2 bases and J by 4 bases, with 18 bases between. Here the CDR3 DNA reads TGTGCCAGCAGCTTATCATTCTCACGGGGGGCAAAAAACATTCAGTACTTC. Residues: CASSLSFSRGAKNIQYF.

This clone was picked up one time. The chain uses TRBV27 and TRBJ2-3; D might be TRBD1 (6 bases). V dropped 6 bases and J dropped 6 bases, with 13 bases sitting between them. This CDR3 region has 13 residues. From germline, CDR1 is MNHEY and CDR2 SMNVEV (reference sequence). The CDR3 reads CASSLRGGDTQYF. CDR3 coding DNA: TGTGCCAGCAGCCTCCGAGGGGGTGATACGCAGTATTTT.

This clone has a single count. V is TRBV19 and J is TRBJ2-7; possible D gene TRBD1, 6 bases. V lost 10 bases and J lost 7, with 26 bases in between. This CDR3 has 15 residues. Germline lookup yields CDR1 LNHDA and CDR2 SQIVND (reference sequence). Here the CDR3 DNA reads TGTGCCACCACGGGGCAGACAGGCTATTTCGGGGAGCAGTACTTC. Its protein is CATTGQTGYFGEQYF.

The V gene is TRBV3-1 (or the pseudogene TRBV3-2), the J gene TRBJ2-1; D is possibly TRBD2 (6 bases). CDR1 and CDR2 from the germline V gene are LGHDT and YNNKEL (reference sequence). The CDR3 loop spans 16 amino acids. V dropped 0 bases and J dropped 9 bases, with 18 bases sitting between them. The CDR3 DNA is TGTGCCAGCAGCCAAGATTTCAGCGGGTACCGTGGTGAGCAGTTCTTC. Translating gives CASSQDFSGYRGEQFF.

This chain joins TRBV4-1 and TRBJ2-3, with a weak D call TRBD2 (6 bases). The CDR3 contains 14 residues. The germline CDR1 and CDR2 sequences are MGHRA and YSYEKL. Trimming shortened V by 0 bases and J by 8 bases, and 12 bases separated the two germline ends. The CDR3 is CASSQELGGVTQYF. The CDR3 bases are TGCGCCAGCAGCCAAGAGTTGGGGGGAGTTACGCAGTATTTT.

The V call is TRBV5-1, the J call TRBJ2-7; D could derive from TRBD1 or TRBD2 (7 bases each). Germline V gene data show CDR1 as SGHRS and CDR2 as YFSETQ. V shed 3 bases and J shed 1 base, with 14 bases lying between them. The CDR3 is 15 amino acids. The CDR3 DNA reads as TGCGCCAGCAGCTCGACAGGGAGGGATTCCTACGAGCAGTACTTC. Its translation is CASSSTGRDSYEQYF.

The genes are TRBV3-1 (or the pseudogene TRBV3-2) and TRBJ1-2; no reliable D call. The V gene lost 7 bases and the J gene lost 5 bases, with 20 bases spanning the gap. CDR1 and CDR2 (germline): LGHDT, YNNKEL (reference sequence). The CDR3 is made up of 15 amino acids. This CDR3 is CASTPVWGSRYGYTF. In DNA form, the CDR3 reads TGTGCCAGCACCCCGGTTTGGGGTTCGAGATATGGCTACACCTTC.

The chain has TRBV14 and TRBJ2-7; D may be TRBD2 (5 bases). CDR1 and CDR2 (germline): SGHDN, FVKESK. Trimming removed 0 bases from V and 3 bases from J, with 12 bases in between. This CDR3 comprises 15 residues. CDR3 DNA sequence: TGTGCCAGCAGCCAAGATCGGGGATTCTTCTACGAGCAGTACTTC. Translated, it gives CASSQDRGFFYEQYF.

This CDR3 is CASSPNEAHSIQYF. DNA for the CDR3: TGTGCCAGCAGCCCTAATGAGGCCCATAGCATTCAGTACTTC. V usage is TRBV3-1 (or the pseudogene TRBV3-2) and J usage is TRBJ2-4; unclear D gene. The germline V gene has CDR1 LGHDT and CDR2 YNNKEL (reference sequence). V was pared by 4 bases and J by 9 bases, with 16 bases between. CDR3 size: 14 residues.

The chain has TRBV12-3 or TRBV12-4 and TRBJ2-5; D is tentatively TRBD1 or TRBD2 (5 bases each). V was pared by 2 bases and J by 4 bases, with 8 bases between. This CDR3 spans 13 amino acids. This chain's CDR3 is CASSLQGPETQYF. The DNA of the CDR3 is TGTGCCAGCAGTTTACAGGGACCAGAGACCCAGTACTTC.

The V and J genes are TRBV30 and TRBJ1-1, with D possibly matching TRBD1 (6 bases). The CDR3 covers 13 residues. Germline values: CDR1 GTSNPN, CDR2 SVGIG (reference sequence). V was trimmed by 5 bases and J by 0 bases, leaving 10 bases between them. The CDR3 loop is CAWQTGLNTEAFF. The CDR3 DNA follows: TGTGCCTGGCAAACAGGGTTGAACACTGAAGCTTTCTTT.

This chain links TRBV6-5 with TRBJ1-5, with unresolved D. V dropped 2 bases and J dropped 1 base, with 12 bases sitting between them. Germline loops: CDR1 MNHEY, CDR2 SVGAGI. The CDR3 extends over 16 amino acids. This CDR3 reads CASSYPGAKSNQPQHF. CDR3 nucleotides: TGTGCCAGCAGTTACCCCGGAGCCAAGAGCAATCAGCCCCAGCATTTT.

This clone has a single count. This sequence joins TRBV9 and TRBJ1-6; D possibly corresponds to TRBD1 (5 bases). The CDR3 runs 14 residues. Germline lookup yields CDR1 SGDLS and CDR2 YYNGEE. The V gene lost 4 bases and the J gene lost 11 bases, with 16 bases spanning the gap. CDR3 protein: CASSTGPPEAPLHF. The CDR3 coding sequence is TGTGCCAGCAGCACAGGACCTCCCGAAGCACCCCTCCACTTT.

The chain has TRBV9 and TRBJ1-4, with a tentative D call TRBD1 (5 bases). The CDR3 has 15 amino acids. Germline loops: CDR1 SGDLS, CDR2 YYNGEE. V lost 1 base and J lost 0, with 7 bases in between. The CDR3 region has the DNA TGTGCCAGCAGCGTAACAGGAGCAACTAATGAAAAACTGTTTTTT. Protein sequence: CASSVTGATNEKLFF.

The chain combines TRBV7-9 with TRBJ2-1; the D is unclear. Germline-derived CDR1 and CDR2 are SEHNR and FQNEAQ (reference sequence). This CDR3 has 14 residues. V gave up 3 bases and J gave up 0 bases, with 6 bases separating them. The CDR3, as DNA: TGTGCCAGCAGCTTCACGAGCTCCTACAATGAGCAGTTCTTC. Its translation: CASSFTSSYNEQFF.

This clone was recorded only once. The chain couples TRBV5-1 to TRBJ1-2; unclear D gene. Trimming cost V 7 bases and J 7 bases, with 23 bases left between them. The germline CDR1 and CDR2 sequences are SGHRS and YFSETQ. The CDR3 is 15 amino acids. In nucleotides, the CDR3 is TGCGCCAGCTCCCTCGATGGCTTTAAGATTCTTGGCTACACCTTC. Its translation is CASSLDGFKILGYTF. The full variable domain, completed using reference TRBV5-1 and TRBJ1-2, is KAGVTQTPRYLIKTRGQQVTLSCSPISGHRSVSWYQQTPGQGLQFLFEYFSETQRNKGNFPGRFSGRQFSNSRSEMNVSTLELGDSALYLCASSLDGFKILGYTFGSGTRLTVV.